Listed here are 31 T cell receptor beta chains from one sample, sequenced in a study of T cell repertoires in cytomegalovirus infection. TCRdb reprocessed the reads with MiXCR, giving one entry per CDR3 protein. The sample includes around 49,000 distinct CDR3 sequences, more than 15% of them seen just once. These receptors' antigens are unknown. The material was CD8+ T cells from cultured PBMCs, obtained from culture after CMV antigen stimulation. These receptors originate from a human donor in good health (CMV status not recorded). Some clones in this sample may be carry-over from other donors' samples.

The sample holds one count of this clonotype. The chain recombines TRBV19 with TRBJ1-5, with TRBD1 as a possible D gene (6 bases). CDR1 is LNHDA, CDR2 SQIVND, per germline (reference sequence). V was trimmed by 7 bases and J by 1 base, leaving 14 bases between them. The CDR3 extends over 15 amino acids. The CDR3 region is CASNPWGASNQPQHF. In DNA, the CDR3 is TGTGCCAGTAACCCGTGGGGGGCGAGCAATCAGCCCCAGCATTTT.

The rearrangement uses TRBV6-6 and TRBJ1-5; a weak D match, TRBD1 (6 bases). From germline, CDR1 is MNHNY and CDR2 SVGAGI (reference sequence). The CDR3 contains 15 residues. CDR3 bases: TGTGCGACGAGCTCGACAGGCAAGGTCGGACAGCCCCAGCATTTT. Encoded protein: CATSSTGKVGQPQHF.

This clonotype was observed at least ten times. The chain is built from TRBV20-1 and TRBJ2-1; possible D gene TRBD1, 6 bases. V dropped 0 bases and J dropped 7 bases, with 22 bases sitting between them. CDR3 length equals 17 residues. CDR1 DFQATT and CDR2 SNEGSKA come from the germline V gene (reference sequence). CDR3 DNA sequence: TGCAGTGCTAGAGATTTATGGGGGCAGGATCCGGGAAATGAGCAGTTCTTC. It codes for CSARDLWGQDPGNEQFF.

The chain has TRBV7-6 and TRBJ2-7; D is undetermined. CDR3 size: 13 residues. V lost 5 bases and J 4 bases, leaving 12 bases between the germline ends. Germline lookup yields CDR1 SGHVS and CDR2 FNYEAQ. The CDR3 nucleotides are TGTGCCAGCAGCATCTTCTCAGGTTACGAGCAGTACTTC. Protein sequence: CASSIFSGYEQYF.

This rearrangement joins TRBV12-3 or TRBV12-4 to TRBJ1-5; D remains unclear. This CDR3 region has 15 residues. V gave up 3 bases and J gave up 1 base, with 10 bases separating them. This chain's CDR3 is CASSLDLGSNQPQHF. The CDR3 DNA is TGTGCCAGCAGTTTGGATCTGGGGAGCAATCAGCCCCAGCATTTT.

This clonotype was observed many times. V gene TRBV4-3 combines with J gene TRBJ2-1; perhaps TRBD2 as D (7 bases). Germline V gene data show CDR1 as LGHNA and CDR2 as YSLEER. The CDR3 extends over 15 amino acids. V gave up 0 bases and J gave up 6 bases, with 12 bases separating them. Here the CDR3 DNA reads TGCGCCAGCAGCCAAGAGGGGGGGGCCCCCAATGAGCAGTTCTTC. Its protein product is CASSQEGGAPNEQFF.

V usage is TRBV27 and J usage is TRBJ2-1, with TRBD2 matching 7 bases. Germline CDR1 reads MNHEY; CDR2 reads SMNVEV (reference sequence). V shed 3 bases, J shed 2 bases, and the junction held 1 base outside the gene matches. The CDR3 consists of 14 residues. CDR3 region: CASSLTSTYNEQFF. CDR3 DNA: TGTGCCAGCAGTTTGACTAGCACCTACAATGAGCAGTTCTTC.

The CDR3 region is CASSPDRTSDNEQFF. CDR3 bases: TGTGCCAGCTCACCAGATCGGACTTCCGACAATGAGCAGTTCTTC. V gene TRBV18 combines with J gene TRBJ2-1; weak D call: TRBD2 (5 bases). V lost 2 bases to trimming and J lost 5 bases, with 13 bases between them. CDR3 length: 15 amino acids. Germline V gene sequence: CDR1 KGHSH, CDR2 LQKENI. Drawing the rest from reference TRBV18 and TRBJ2-1, the complete variable domain is NAGVMQNPRHLVRRRGQEARLRCSPMKGHSHVYWYRQLPEEGLKFMVYLQKENIIDESGMPKERFSAEFPKEGPSILRIQQVVRGDSAAYFCASSPDRTSDNEQFFGPGTRLTVL.

The CDR3 DNA reads TGTGCCAGCAGTACACAAACACAGGGAGGCAATCAGCCCCAGCATTTT. As protein: CASSTQTQGGNQPQHF. The rearrangement uses TRBV28 and TRBJ1-5, with D maybe TRBD1 (6 bases). V shed 5 bases and J shed 2 bases, with 16 bases lying between them. The CDR3 consists of 16 residues. The V gene's germline CDR1 is MDHEN and CDR2 SYDVKM. The whole variable domain, remainder taken from reference TRBV28 and TRBJ1-5, is DVKVTQSSRYLVKRTGEKVFLECVQDMDHENMFWYRQDPGLGLRLIYFSYDVKMKEKGDIPEGYSVSREKKERFSLILESASTNQTSMYLCASSTQTQGGNQPQHFGDGTRLSIL.

The chain combines TRBV7-9 with TRBJ2-7; 9 positions agree with TRBD2. Germline CDR1 is SEHNR and CDR2 is FQNEAQ (reference sequence). V was pared by 3 bases and J by 7 bases, with 7 bases of the junction left unmatched. The CDR3 has 14 amino acids. The CDR3 region is CASSFAGGPREQYF. The CDR3 DNA reads TGTGCCAGCAGCTTTGCGGGAGGGCCACGTGAGCAGTACTTC.

The chain joins TRBV6-2 or TRBV6-3 to TRBJ1-5; 7 bases fit TRBD1. V lost 6 bases and J lost 2; bases outside the gene matches: 7. CDR1 is MNHEY and CDR2 is SVGEGT in the germline V gene. The CDR3 has 15 amino acids. This chain's CDR3 is CASRPNTGGNQPQHF. In DNA form, the CDR3 reads TGTGCCAGCAGACCCAACACAGGGGGCAATCAGCCCCAGCATTTT.

The V gene is TRBV6-2 or TRBV6-3, the J gene TRBJ2-1, with D perhaps TRBD1 (6 bases). In germline, CDR1 is MNHEY, CDR2 SVGEGT. Trimming took off 8 bases at V and 4 bases at J, with 12 bases between the two ends. This CDR3 is built from 13 residues. This CDR3 is CASGRQEYNEQFF. For the CDR3, the DNA is TGTGCCAGCGGCCGACAGGAATACAATGAGCAGTTCTTC.

This rearrangement joins TRBV7-2 to TRBJ2-3; 10 bases align to TRBD2. This CDR3 region has 15 residues. J gave up 2 bases and V 2 bases, and 1 base lay outside the gene matches. From germline, CDR1 is SGHTA and CDR2 FQGNSA. The CDR3 reads CASSLTSGATDTQYF. DNA of the CDR3: TGTGCCAGCAGCTTAACTAGCGGGGCCACAGATACGCAGTATTTT.

This clonotype has at least ten counts. The chain links TRBV7-2 to TRBJ2-1; D unclear. CDR3 length equals 13 residues. Germline V gene sequence: CDR1 SGHTA, CDR2 FQGNSA. Trimming took off 2 bases at V and 5 bases at J, with 7 bases between the two ends. The CDR3, as DNA: TGTGCCAGCAGCTTAAGCCGAAACAATGAGCAGTTCTTC. Translation: CASSLSRNNEQFF.

The gene calls are TRBV3-1 and TRBJ2-1; no reliable D call. Germline V gene sequence: CDR1 LGHDT, CDR2 YNNKEL (reference sequence). V was pared by 4 bases and J by 7 bases, with 8 bases between. The CDR3 extends over 12 amino acids. The CDR3: CASSLNLNEQFF. The CDR3 bases are TGTGCCAGCAGCCTTAATTTGAATGAGCAGTTCTTC.

This rearrangement joins TRBV11-3 to TRBJ2-1; 8 positions agree with TRBD2. This CDR3 is built from 13 residues. Germline values: CDR1 SGHNT, CDR2 YENEEA. After removal of 5 bases from V and 8 bases from J, the junction contained 5 bases not matched to a gene. The CDR3: CASSPRGADEQFF. CDR3 sequence (DNA): TGTGCCAGCAGCCCGCGGGGGGCGGATGAGCAGTTCTTC.

This clonotype rates as medium-sized. This sequence joins TRBV27 and TRBJ1-5; D unclear. In germline, CDR1 is MNHEY, CDR2 SMNVEV (reference sequence). The CDR3 has 13 residues. Trimming removed 3 bases at V and 4 bases at J, with 7 bases between. The DNA of the CDR3 is TGTGCCAGCAGTTTCTCACGGAATCAGCCCCAGCATTTT. As protein: CASSFSRNQPQHF.

This clonotype was seen more than once but under ten times. V and J are TRBV27 and TRBJ2-2; D perhaps matches TRBD2 (6 bases). This CDR3 is 16 amino acids long. V shed 5 bases and J shed 6 bases, with 19 bases lying between them. The germline gives CDR1 MNHEY, CDR2 SMNVEV (reference sequence). For the CDR3, the DNA is TGTGCCAGCAGTCCTCGCCCAGGGCCGGGAGCCGGGGAGCTGTTTTTT. Translating gives CASSPRPGPGAGELFF.

The gene calls are TRBV7-8 and TRBJ2-3; possible D gene TRBD2, 6 bases. Germline lookup yields CDR1 SGHVS and CDR2 FQNEAQ. Deletions cut 1 base from V and 0 bases from J, with 11 bases between. The CDR3 has 16 amino acids. As DNA, the CDR3 is TGTGCCAGCAGCTTAGAACCCGGGACTAGCACAGATACGCAGTATTTT. It yields the protein CASSLEPGTSTDTQYF.

This clonotype was counted between two and nine times. The genes are TRBV6-1 and TRBJ2-1; 7 bases are a match to TRBD2. This CDR3 has 17 amino acids. The V gene's germline CDR1 is MNHNS and CDR2 SASEGT. Trimming took 5 bases from V and 5 from J; bases not matched to a gene: 15. CDR3 sequence reads: CASSPIKAGTGHNEQFF. CDR3 DNA: TGTGCCAGCAGTCCCATCAAAGCGGGAACTGGCCACAATGAGCAGTTCTTC.

Written as DNA, the CDR3 is TGTGCCAGCAGCTTATTGAGGTCCCCCTTAGAGCAGTACTTC. It codes for CASSLLRSPLEQYF. This chain connects TRBV7-4 to TRBJ2-7; D is unclear. The CDR3 has 14 amino acids. Trimming took 2 bases from V and 7 from J, leaving 15 bases between them. Germline-derived CDR1 and CDR2 are SGHVT and SQSDAQ. Full variable domain (remainder filled in from reference TRBV7-4 and TRBJ2-7): GAGVSQSPRYKVAKRGRDVALRCDSISGHVTLYWYRQTLGQGSEVLTYSQSDAQRDKSGRPSGRFSAERPERSVSTLKIQRTEQGDSAVYLCASSLLRSPLEQYFGPGTRLTVT.

CDR3 coding DNA: TGTGCCAGCAGTTTAGCCTCGGGACTAGCGGGGTGGGAGCAGTTCTTC. It codes for CASSLASGLAGWEQFF. V is TRBV12-3 or TRBV12-4 and J is TRBJ2-1; TRBD2 aligns across 13 bases. The length of the CDR3 is 16 residues. The ends lost 0 bases at V and 10 bases at J; junction bases unmatched: 6.

This clonotype was seen a few times. In DNA, the CDR3 is TGTGCCAGCAGCACGGGGACGGCGACCTACGAGCAGTACTTC. Amino acid sequence: CASSTGTATYEQYF. This chain connects TRBV5-6 to TRBJ2-7; D might be TRBD1 or TRBD2, each matching 5 bases. The CDR3 consists of 14 residues. Per germline, CDR1 SGHDT and CDR2 YYEEEE. Trimming removed 4 bases from V and 2 bases from J, with 13 bases in between.

This clonotype has only a few counts. The V and J genes are TRBV29-1 and TRBJ1-2; D uncertain. The CDR3 runs 14 residues. Germline V gene lookup returns CDR1 SQVTM and CDR2 ANQGSEA. V was trimmed by 0 bases and J by 2 bases, leaving 10 bases between them. The CDR3 is CSVEDPSINYGYTF. The CDR3 DNA follows: TGCAGCGTTGAAGATCCGAGTATAAACTATGGCTACACCTTC. The whole variable domain, remainder taken from reference TRBV29-1 and TRBJ1-2, is SAVISQKPSRDICQRGTSLTIQCQVDSQVTMMFWYRQQPGQSLTLIATANQGSEATYESGFVIDKFPISRPNLTFSTLTVSNMSPEDSSIYLCSVEDPSINYGYTFGSGTRLTVV.

The gene calls are TRBV7-9 and TRBJ2-7; unclear D gene. Trimming took off 5 bases at V and 6 bases at J, with 14 bases between the two ends. The CDR3 loop spans 13 amino acids. CDR1 and CDR2 from the germline V gene are SEHNR and FQNEAQ (reference sequence). CDR3 in amino acids: CASSAQPLGEQYF. In DNA, the CDR3 is TGTGCCAGCAGCGCACAGCCTTTGGGCGAGCAGTACTTC.

This clonotype came up a few times. The genes are TRBV5-4 and TRBJ1-4; D uncertain. V lost 0 bases and J lost 7, with 13 bases in between. Germline lookup yields CDR1 SGHNT and CDR2 YYREEE (reference sequence). The CDR3 extends over 15 amino acids. For the CDR3, the DNA is TGTGCCAGCAGCTTGGGGACCTCAGTCCGTGAAAAACTGTTTTTT. Translated: CASSLGTSVREKLFF.

The chain combines TRBV27 with TRBJ2-1, with 8 bases aligning to TRBD2. The CDR3 covers 14 residues. Germline V lookup: CDR1 MNHEY, CDR2 SMNVEV (reference sequence). Trimming took 8 bases from V and 5 from J; bases not matched to a gene: 8. The CDR3 spells CASRLGGAHNEQFF. In DNA form, the CDR3 reads TGTGCCAGCCGGCTCGGGGGGGCGCACAATGAGCAGTTCTTC.

This clonotype turned up a few times. This rearrangement joins TRBV7-2 to TRBJ2-7, with 9 positions matching TRBD1. V lost 5 bases, J lost 5 bases, and 7 bases stayed unmatched. There are 14 residues in the CDR3. Germline V gene data show CDR1 as SGHTA and CDR2 as FQGNSA. The CDR3 region is CASSIGTGIHEQYF. The CDR3 nucleotides are TGTGCCAGCAGCATCGGGACAGGGATCCACGAGCAGTACTTC. Looking up the rest from reference TRBV7-2 and TRBJ2-7 gives the full variable domain: GAGVSQSPSNKVTEKGKDVELRCDPISGHTALYWYRQSLGQGLEFLIYFQGNSAPDKSGLPSDRFSAERTGGSVSTLTIQRTQQEDSAVYLCASSIGTGIHEQYFGPGTRLTVT.

J is TRBJ1-1 and V is TRBV7-3; D is perhaps TRBD1 (6 bases). Germline CDR1 is SGHTA and CDR2 is FQGTGA. Trimming stripped 0 bases from V and 0 bases from J, with 8 bases between. This CDR3 has 15 amino acids. This CDR3 reads CASSLTGGVNTEAFF. DNA for the CDR3: TGTGCCAGCAGCTTAACGGGGGGCGTGAACACTGAAGCTTTCTTT.

This chain connects TRBV24-1 to TRBJ2-7; 8 nucleotides line up with TRBD1. The CDR3 is made up of 14 amino acids. J gave up 3 bases and V 3 bases, and 3 bases lay outside the gene matches. Germline lookup yields CDR1 KGHDR and CDR2 SFDVKD. CDR3: CATSDIGQGYEQYF. In nucleotides, the CDR3 is TGTGCCACCAGTGATATTGGACAGGGCTACGAGCAGTACTTC.

This clonotype was detected many times. The chain has TRBV27 and TRBJ2-7; D is perhaps TRBD1 (6 bases). Germline CDR1 MNHEY, CDR2 SMNVEV (reference sequence). Trimming took off 2 bases at V and 1 base at J, with 12 bases between the two ends. The CDR3 extends over 15 amino acids. The CDR3 is CASSLIRGGSYEQYF. The CDR3 bases are TGTGCCAGCAGTTTAATCAGGGGCGGATCCTACGAGCAGTACTTC.